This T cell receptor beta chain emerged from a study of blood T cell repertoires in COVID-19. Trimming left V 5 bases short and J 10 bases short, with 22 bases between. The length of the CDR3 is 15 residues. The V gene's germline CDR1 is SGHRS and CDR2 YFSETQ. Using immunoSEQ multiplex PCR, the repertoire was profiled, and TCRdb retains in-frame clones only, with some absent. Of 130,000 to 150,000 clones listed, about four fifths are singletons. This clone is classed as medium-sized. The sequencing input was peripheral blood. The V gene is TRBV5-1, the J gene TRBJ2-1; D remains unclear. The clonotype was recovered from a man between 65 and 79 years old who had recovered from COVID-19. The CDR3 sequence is CASSPLPSQYGEQFF. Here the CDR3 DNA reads TGCGCCAGCAGTCCCCTTCCCTCCCAATACGGGGAGCAGTTCTTC.